The clone carrying this T cell receptor (beta chain) has more than one count but fewer than ten. No antigen is known for it. These data are taken from a study of T cell repertoires in cytomegalovirus infection. Whole-study context: It was recently identified HLA-C-restricted and well-studied HLA-B-restricted CMV epitopes that the study used.

The V gene end was trimmed by 0 bases and the J gene end by 5 bases; junction bases not matched to a gene: 7. The germline V gene has CDR1 SGHDN and CDR2 FVKESK. The CDR3 has 17 amino acids. TCRdb itself ran the reads through MiXCR, one entry per CDR3 protein. Altogether about a million distinct CDR3 sequences are present, approximately 31% being singletons, with the ten largest covering more than 12%. The source is a human donor in good health (CMV status not recorded). Some clones in this sample may be carry-over from other donors' samples. Source: cultured CD8+ T cells from PBMCs, taken from culture after CMV antigen stimulation. J is TRBJ2-1 and V is TRBV14; 10 bases fit TRBD2. CDR3 DNA: TGTGCCAGCAGCCAAGATGGTAGCGGGGGGCCCCACAATGAGCAGTTCTTC. It translates to CASSQDGSGGPHNEQFF.